This TCR beta chain appears in the sequencing data of a study of a mutant IDH1 vaccine in newly diagnosed glioma. For the study at large: Vaccines were first given 4-6 weeks after radiotherapy alone, or with temozolomide cycles. Before enrollment, the patients had been treated with radiotherapy alone, temozolomide alone, or both together. Most of them had received both. Whole-study results and caveats: Apparently, pseudoprogression bore no relation to changes among the top peripheral T cell clonotypes. It was over 85% of patients that developed vaccine-induced immune responses.

Noted time point: week 11, during vaccination. All doses held 300 ug of mutant IDH1 20-mer peptide, with topical imiquimod. Worth noting for this clone: Its antigen is still unknown.

Trimming stripped 0 bases from V and 5 bases from J, with 8 bases between. Germline V lookup: CDR1 LNHNV, CDR2 YYDKDF (reference sequence). This CDR3 has 14 amino acids. TCRdb keeps only in-frame clones here, not all; method: immunoSEQ multiplex PCR. The table records roughly 130,000 clones, over 75% of them present only once. This TCR was sampled from a man between 40 and 49 years old with glioma. Sequenced here: PBMCs, sampled from a glioma patient whose treatment included an IDH1 peptide vaccine. This sequence joins TRBV15 and TRBJ2-4; D unresolved. DNA for the CDR3: TGTGCCACCAGCAGAGATCCGGACGAAAACATTCAGTACTTC. Its translation: CATSRDPDENIQYF.